This T cell receptor (beta chain) was retrieved from a study of T cell responses to AZD1222 COVID-19 vaccine. The CDR3 sequence is 11 residues long. V was shortened by 6 bases and J by 7 bases, with 9 bases between the two germline ends. CDR1 LGHDT and CDR2 YNNKEL come from the germline V gene (reference sequence). The repertoire was sequenced with immunoSEQ multiplex PCR; TCRdb's copy has only in-frame clones and lacks some. This sample yields around 140,000 clones, of which 75% to 90% are seen a single time; around 8.6% belongs to the top ten. Concerning this clone itself: Its target is not known.

Broader study findings: Among the donors, most were white British and more were female, and clonal diversity was possibly underestimated. At baseline, just five to seven AZD1222 recipients tested seropositive. Researchers report vaccine-associated CD4 TCRs spanning spike, with dominance at 160-218 and 743-854. Rises in breadth and depth of Spike-specific TCRs came after two AZD1222 doses.

This specimen consisted of peripheral blood, obtained on day 0 of AZD1222 vaccination. This sequence was found in an adult in good health. The gene calls are TRBV3-1 (or the pseudogene TRBV3-2) and TRBJ1-1, with D hard to call. The CDR3 nucleotides are TGTGCCAGCAGGTTGGACGGTGAAGCTTTCTTT. As protein: CASRLDGEAFF.